The clone carrying this TCR beta chain turned up a few times. At one of its ends the junction is not consistent with the germline gene, which may arise from a read error. Per germline, CDR1 MNHEY and CDR2 SVGEGT. The CDR3 is 13 residues long. MiXCR, applied by TCRdb to the RT-PCR reads, yields one record per CDR3 protein. The sample lists about 680,000 distinct CDR3 sequences, approximately 15% occurring once. This clonotype was sampled from a female donor in good health, serving as a healthy control. Sequenced: memory CD4+ T cells from blood. V is TRBV6-2 or TRBV6-3 and J is TRBJ1-2, with D possibly being TRBD1 (5 bases). This CDR3 reads CSSRLAGFDGYTF. In DNA form, the CDR3 reads TGTTCCAGCAGGTTGGCAGGGTTTGACGGCTACACCTTC.